Below are 7 T cell receptor beta chains sequenced from a single sample in a study of T-cell memory formation after mild COVID-19. TCRdb independently ran MiXCR on the 5' RACE reads; one entry per CDR3 protein. The sample consists of 150,000 to 200,000 distinct CDR3 sequences, roughly 12% of them appearing once. What was sequenced was PBMCs or a T cell subset sorted from them (not recorded which). These receptors came from a man aged 18 to 35 who had mild COVID-19 (a few samples of this study predate the infection). Cell type and time point are not known.

This clonotype appeared a few times. The chain couples TRBV10-3 to TRBJ1-1; tentative D call: TRBD1 (5 bases). V lost 6 bases to trimming and J lost 1 base, with 9 bases between them. Germline-derived CDR1 and CDR2 are ENHRY and SYGVKD. The CDR3 has 13 residues. The CDR3 DNA is TGTGCCATCAGGGCAACAGGGAACACTGAAGCTTTCTTT. Translating it yields CAIRATGNTEAFF.

The gene calls are TRBV7-2 and TRBJ1-2; D not certain. V was clipped by 6 bases and J by 4 bases, with 6 bases between them. CDR3 length equals 11 residues. Germline-derived CDR1 and CDR2 are SGHTA and FQGNSA. The CDR3 DNA reads as TGTGCCAGCAGTCGGCTCTATGGCTACACCTTC. Its protein product is CASSRLYGYTF.

There are a few counts of this clonotype. CDR3 loop: CASSFGLGQGQETQYF. For the CDR3, the DNA is TGTGCCAGCAGCTTCGGTTTGGGACAGGGCCAAGAGACCCAGTACTTC. The rearrangement uses TRBV11-3 and TRBJ2-5; 9 nucleotides agree with TRBD1. The V gene end was trimmed by 3 bases and the J gene end by 1 base; junction bases not matched to a gene: 6. CDR3 size: 16 residues. Per germline, CDR1 SGHNT and CDR2 YENEEA. The variable domain in full, completed from reference TRBV11-3 and TRBJ2-5, reads EAGVVQSPRYKIIEKKQPVAFWCNPISGHNTLYWYLQNLGQGPELLIRYENEEAVDDSQLPKDRFSAERLKGVDSTLKIQPAELGDSAVYLCASSFGLGQGQETQYFGPGTRLLVL.

This clonotype was observed at least ten times. The V gene is TRBV28, the J gene TRBJ2-7; no reliable D call. CDR1 is MDHEN and CDR2 is SYDVKM in the germline V gene. The CDR3 extends over 14 amino acids. V dropped 5 bases and J dropped 5 bases, with 16 bases sitting between them. The CDR3 DNA sequence: TGTGCCAGCAGTAAGCCGGCCGCCACCGACGAGCAGTACGTC. Translating it yields CASSKPAATDEQYV.

This clonotype turned up a few times. The chain is built from TRBV4-1 and TRBJ2-2; TRBD2 matches at 11 bases. V dropped 0 bases and J dropped 6; count of bases not matched to a gene: 3. CDR1 and CDR2 from the germline V gene are MGHRA and YSYEKL. The CDR3 length is 16 residues. Here the CDR3 reads CASSQEGSGGAGELFF. Written as DNA, the CDR3 is TGCGCCAGCAGCCAAGAAGGTAGCGGGGGGGCCGGGGAGCTGTTTTTT.

The chain joins TRBV12-3 or TRBV12-4 to TRBJ1-2; D call uncertain. Deletions cut 7 bases from V and 3 bases from J, with 12 bases between. The CDR3 consists of 13 residues. For the CDR3, the DNA is TGTGCCAGCACCAAGTGGCAGGACTATGGCTACACCTTC. Translated, it gives CASTKWQDYGYTF.

This chain connects TRBV5-6 to TRBJ2-1; D not certain. V was trimmed by 4 bases and J by 0 bases, leaving 8 bases between them. The CDR3 spans 14 residues. The germline gives CDR1 SGHDT, CDR2 YYEEEE. The CDR3 DNA is TGTGCCAGCAGCCGGATCAACTCCTACAATGAGCAGTTCTTC. Its translation is CASSRINSYNEQFF. The full variable domain, rest sourced from reference TRBV5-6 and TRBJ2-1, is DAGVTQSPTHLIKTRGQQVTLRCSPKSGHDTVSWYQQALGQGPQFIFQYYEEEERQRGNFPDRFSGHQFPNYSSELNVNALLLGDSALYLCASSRINSYNEQFFGPGTRLTVL.